This TCR beta chain was captured by sequencing in a study of radiation and T cells in renal cell carcinoma. TCRdb keeps only in-frame clones here, not all; method: immunoSEQ multiplex PCR. Among some 95,000 clones listed, roughly 90% were seen once. This clone was picked up one time. Trimming took off 2 bases at V and 2 bases at J, with 16 bases between the two ends. Germline V gives CDR1 SQVTM, CDR2 ANQGSEA. This CDR3 is 16 amino acids long. Specified time point: baseline pretreatment blood. Treatment of the sample: 15 Gy SBRT to primary tumor, nephrectomy 4 weeks later. The source is a man between 50 and 59 years old with renal cell carcinoma. The chain has TRBV29-1 and TRBJ2-1; possibly TRBD2 for D (6 bases). Source: blood, taken from a patient whose treatment included radiotherapy and nephrectomy. CDR3 bases: TGCAGCGTTGAACCCCACGGCGCTAGCGCCTACAATGAGCAGTTCTTC. Its translation: CSVEPHGASAYNEQFF.